The 29 T cell receptor beta chains in this list originate from one sample, sequenced in a study of blood T cell repertoires in COVID-19. Measured with immunoSEQ multiplex PCR; TCRdb has only the in-frame clones, and not every one. The table shows 200,000 to 250,000 clones, with about 88% occurring only once. Sample: peripheral blood. Receptors originate from a woman in her seventies with active or convalescent COVID-19.

The chain combines TRBV6-5 with TRBJ2-7; TRBD2 might be the D (6 bases). Per germline, CDR1 MNHEY and CDR2 SVGAGI. CDR3 length: 16 residues. V shed 4 bases and J shed 3 bases, with 19 bases lying between them. CDR3 protein: CASSSRGTYPLYEQYF. The CDR3 DNA is TGTGCCAGCAGTTCCCGGGGGACTTACCCCCTCTACGAGCAGTACTTC.

This chain joins TRBV4-3 and TRBJ1-1; no reliable D call. CDR3 length equals 17 residues. Germline V gene lookup returns CDR1 LGHNA and CDR2 YSLEER. The V end was cut by 0 bases, the J end by 3 bases, with 17 bases between. The CDR3 here is CASSQDSSGFSYTEAFF. DNA for the CDR3: TGCGCCAGCAGCCAAGATTCTTCGGGGTTTTCATACACTGAAGCTTTCTTT.

This rearrangement joins TRBV29-1 to TRBJ2-5; 7 nucleotides match TRBD2. The V segment lost 1 base and the J segment 7 bases; nucleotides outside the gene matches: 6. The CDR3 sequence is 13 residues long. Germline V lookup: CDR1 SQVTM, CDR2 ANQGSEA. CDR3 DNA sequence: TGCAGCGTTGAAGTTCGGGAGGATGCGACCCAGTACTTC. This gives the protein CSVEVREDATQYF.

The V and J genes are TRBV19 and TRBJ1-2; D perhaps matches TRBD1 (6 bases). Germline V gene sequence: CDR1 LNHDA, CDR2 SQIVND (reference sequence). V lost 9 bases to trimming and J lost 0 bases, with 20 bases between them. The length of the CDR3 is 16 residues. CDR3 nucleotide sequence: TGTGCCAGCAAATTACAGGGAGGGATCACTAACTATGGCTACACCTTC. As protein: CASKLQGGITNYGYTF.

Turning to this clone: The sample contains more than one DNA sequence encoding this CDR3. The chain has TRBV18 and TRBJ2-5, with D uncertain. Trimming stripped 1 base from V and 4 bases from J, with 4 bases between. The CDR3 is 12 amino acids. Germline CDR1 and CDR2: KGHSH and LQKENI. The CDR3 here is CASSPLVETQYF. In nucleotides, the CDR3 is TGTGCCAGCTCACCACTCGTAGAGACCCAGTACTTC. Complete variable domain (other parts from reference TRBV18 and TRBJ2-5): NAGVMQNPRHLVRRRGQEARLRCSPMKGHSHVYWYRQLPEEGLKFMVYLQKENIIDESGMPKERFSAEFPKEGPSILRIQQVVRGDSAAYFCASSPLVETQYFGPGTRLLVL.

The CDR3 loop is CASSTTSGGKTQYF. The CDR3 coding sequence is TGTGCCAGTAGTACTACCTCAGGGGGGAAGACCCAGTACTTC. V usage is TRBV19 and J usage is TRBJ2-5; weak D call: TRBD1 (7 bases). Per germline, CDR1 LNHDA and CDR2 SQIVND (reference sequence). CDR3 length: 14 residues. The ends were cut back, 4 bases at V and 6 bases at J, with 15 bases in the middle. Complete variable domain (other parts from reference TRBV19 and TRBJ2-5): DGGITQSPKYLFRKEGQNVTLSCEQNLNHDAMYWYRQDPGQGLRLIYYSQIVNDFQKGDIAEGYSVSREKKESFPLTVTSAQKNPTAFYLCASSTTSGGKTQYFGPGTRLLVL.

The chain couples TRBV5-8 to TRBJ1-5, with D possibly being TRBD1 (5 bases). V lost 3 bases and J 0 bases, leaving 10 bases between the germline ends. Germline CDR1 is SGHTS and CDR2 is YDEGEE. This CDR3 has 15 residues. CDR3 DNA sequence: TGTGCCAGCAGCTATCCTGGGGCTAGCAATCAGCCCCAGCATTTT. This sequence encodes CASSYPGASNQPQHF.

V is TRBV10-1 and J is TRBJ2-7; a weak D match, TRBD2 (5 bases). V was shortened by 8 bases and J by 5 bases, with 13 bases between the two germline ends. The CDR3 has 12 amino acids. The germline gives CDR1 WNHNN, CDR2 SYGVQD (reference sequence). The CDR3 loop is CASGRKDNEQYF. DNA for the CDR3: TGCGCCAGCGGGAGAAAAGACAACGAGCAGTACTTC.

This chain connects TRBV5-1 to TRBJ2-7; 11 positions match TRBD1. J was trimmed by 5 bases and V by 2 bases; bases with no gene match: 6. This CDR3 spans 15 amino acids. The germline V gene has CDR1 SGHRS and CDR2 YFSETQ. The CDR3 sequence is CASSLEGQGADEQYF. DNA for the CDR3: TGCGCCAGCAGCTTAGAAGGACAGGGGGCAGACGAGCAGTACTTC.

This chain joins TRBV28 and TRBJ1-6; 7 nucleotides line up with TRBD1. V dropped 6 bases and J dropped 6; count of bases not matched to a gene: 8. The CDR3 length is 15 residues. Germline V gene data show CDR1 as MDHEN and CDR2 as SYDVKM. CDR3 sequence reads: CASSLTNRGNSPLHF. In DNA form, the CDR3 reads TGTGCCAGCAGCCTGACCAACAGGGGTAATTCACCCCTCCACTTT.

This chain uses TRBV3-1 (or the pseudogene TRBV3-2) with TRBJ1-2; 9 positions match TRBD1. This CDR3 contains 15 residues. The germline V gene encodes CDR1 LGHDT and CDR2 YNNKEL (reference sequence). The trim removed 4 bases at V and 6 bases at J, leaving 9 bases unmatched. CDR3 DNA sequence: TGTGCCAGCAGCCGGACACAACAGGGGGCAGATGGCTACACCTTC. It encodes CASSRTQQGADGYTF.

V is TRBV19 and J is TRBJ2-7; D might be TRBD1 (6 bases). The germline V and J ends were trimmed by 5 bases and 1 base, with 12 bases remaining between them. CDR1 is LNHDA and CDR2 is SQIVND in the germline V gene (reference sequence). The CDR3 length is 14 residues. As DNA, the CDR3 is TGTGCCAGTAGTCCTCGACAGGCGTCCTACGAGCAGTACTTC. Its protein product is CASSPRQASYEQYF. Looking up the rest from reference TRBV19 and TRBJ2-7 gives the full variable domain: DGGITQSPKYLFRKEGQNVTLSCEQNLNHDAMYWYRQDPGQGLRLIYYSQIVNDFQKGDIAEGYSVSREKKESFPLTVTSAQKNPTAFYLCASSPRQASYEQYFGPGTRLTVT.

The chain has TRBV9 and TRBJ1-3; D possibly corresponds to TRBD1 (6 bases). The V end was cut by 3 bases, the J end by 0 bases, with 16 bases between. Germline lookup yields CDR1 SGDLS and CDR2 YYNGEE. There are 17 residues in the CDR3. The DNA for the CDR3 is TGTGCCAGCAGCGGGCCACGGACAGCCTTCTCTGGAAACACCATATATTTT. Translation: CASSGPRTAFSGNTIYF.

This clone was seen just once. The chain uses TRBV19 and TRBJ1-1, with D unclear. Trimming pared 7 bases from V and 1 base from J, leaving 10 bases between. The CDR3 is made up of 13 amino acids. In germline, CDR1 is LNHDA, CDR2 SQIVND (reference sequence). The CDR3 DNA reads as TGTGCCAGTATGGTGACTCAGAACACTGAAGCTTTCTTT. Amino acid sequence: CASMVTQNTEAFF.

J is TRBJ2-7 and V is TRBV7-2; 10 nucleotides line up with TRBD1. Germline lookup yields CDR1 SGHTA and CDR2 FQGNSA. Trimming cost V 5 bases and J 3 bases; bases outside gene matches: 4. CDR3 length: 14 amino acids. CDR3 amino acids: CASSLDRGGYEQYF. In DNA form, the CDR3 reads TGTGCCAGCAGCCTGGACAGGGGGGGCTACGAGCAGTACTTC.

V usage is TRBV24-1 and J usage is TRBJ1-5, with D possibly TRBD1 on 5 matching bases. CDR3 length: 13 amino acids. CDR1 is KGHDR and CDR2 is SFDVKD in the germline V gene. V was trimmed by 4 bases and J by 8 bases, leaving 11 bases between them. The chain's CDR3 is CATSDIQGEPQHF. The CDR3 DNA sequence: TGTGCCACCAGTGACATTCAGGGTGAGCCCCAGCATTTT.

Of note for this clone: One junction end does not reproduce the germline sequence, and a read error may be involved. This sequence joins TRBV29-1 and TRBJ2-7, with TRBD2 identical over 12 bases. The germline gives CDR1 SQVTM, CDR2 ANQGSEA. This CDR3 has 15 residues. This CDR3 reads CSVEGLAGITYEQYF. The CDR3 coding sequence is TGCAGCGTCGAAGGACTAGCGGGGATTACCTACGAGCAGTACTTC.

This clone has only one observation. The CDR3 sequence is CASSLDSLYLAFF. The DNA for the CDR3 is TGTGCCAGCAGCTTGGACAGTTTGTATCTAGCTTTCTTT. The V call is TRBV7-2, the J call TRBJ1-1; TRBD1 might be the D (6 bases). The ends were cut back, 3 bases at V and 10 bases at J, with 15 bases in the middle. Germline CDR1 reads SGHTA; CDR2 reads FQGNSA. The CDR3 is 13 residues long. The complete variable domain, with remaining parts taken from reference TRBV7-2 and TRBJ1-1, reads GAGVSQSPSNKVTEKGKDVELRCDPISGHTALYWYRQSLGQGLEFLIYFQGNSAPDKSGLPSDRFSAERTGGSVSTLTIQRTQQEDSAVYLCASSLDSLYLAFFGQGTRLTVV.

The chain employs TRBV4-1 and TRBJ1-2, with D hard to call. CDR3 length equals 16 residues. Germline CDR1 reads MGHRA; CDR2 reads YSYEKL. The germline V and J ends were trimmed by 1 base and 7 bases, with 19 bases remaining between them. The CDR3 sequence is CASSQVQLQRRGGYTF. The CDR3 coding sequence is TGCGCCAGCAGCCAAGTCCAGCTCCAGAGGAGAGGTGGCTACACCTTC.

This rearrangement joins TRBV12-3 or TRBV12-4 to TRBJ1-3; D unclear. The CDR3 is 11 amino acids. Trimming removed 8 bases at V and 4 bases at J, with 6 bases between. The CDR3 DNA is TGTGCCAGCGGGCCCGGAAACACCATATATTTT. It yields the protein CASGPGNTIYF.

V usage is TRBV5-1 and J usage is TRBJ1-1, with a weak D call TRBD1 (5 bases). This CDR3 spans 14 amino acids. The germline V and J ends were trimmed by 4 bases and 4 bases, with 14 bases remaining between them. From germline, CDR1 is SGHRS and CDR2 YFSETQ. This CDR3 is CASSPPGGPTEAFF. The CDR3 DNA follows: TGCGCCAGCAGCCCCCCGGGGGGACCCACTGAAGCTTTCTTT.

The V call is TRBV3-1 (or the pseudogene TRBV3-2), the J call TRBJ1-3; D unresolved. The V gene's germline CDR1 is LGHDT and CDR2 YNNKEL (reference sequence). Trimming took off 4 bases at V and 0 bases at J, with 13 bases between the two ends. The CDR3 spans 16 residues. CDR3 residues: CASSLPQASSGNTIYF. The CDR3 bases are TGTGCCAGCAGCCTCCCCCAGGCCAGCTCTGGAAACACCATATATTTT.

A few counts support this clone. This chain connects TRBV4-3 to TRBJ1-2, with 9 bases fitting TRBD1. With 4 bases clipped from V and 2 bases from J, the junction kept 2 bases outside the gene matches. Looked up from germline, CDR1 is LGHNA and CDR2 is YSLEER. CDR3 size: 14 residues. The CDR3 nucleotides read TGCGCCAGCAGCCCCGGGACAGGGAACTATGGCTACACCTTC. Amino acid sequence: CASSPGTGNYGYTF.

The rearrangement uses TRBV18 and TRBJ2-1; no reliable D call. The V and J ends lost 4 bases and 2 bases respectively, with 12 bases between them. This CDR3 has 15 amino acids. CDR1 and CDR2 (germline): KGHSH, LQKENI. DNA of the CDR3: TGTGCCAGCTCACGCCCACCGCAGGCCTACAATGAGCAGTTCTTC. As protein: CASSRPPQAYNEQFF.

V and J are TRBV19 and TRBJ2-5; 13 bases match TRBD2. J gave up 2 bases and V 4 bases, and 1 base lay outside the gene matches. CDR3 length: 15 amino acids. CDR1 LNHDA and CDR2 SQIVND come from the germline V gene (reference sequence). In nucleotides, the CDR3 is TGTGCCAGTAGTAGGACTAGCGGGGGACAAGAGACCCAGTACTTC. Translation gives CASSRTSGGQETQYF.

The V and J genes are TRBV6-2 or TRBV6-3 and TRBJ1-5, with 8 nucleotides matching TRBD1. This CDR3 comprises 16 residues. Germline trimming cut 4 bases from V and 0 bases from J; bases unmatched to any gene: 5. Germline CDR1 reads MNHEY; CDR2 reads SVGEGT. The CDR3: CASSSRTGSSNQPQHF. The CDR3 nucleotides read TGTGCCAGCAGTTCCCGGACAGGGAGTAGCAATCAGCCCCAGCATTTT.

This clone turned up a few times. The rearrangement links TRBV9 to TRBJ1-6, with TRBD1 as a possible D gene (5 bases). CDR1 and CDR2 from the germline V gene are SGDLS and YYNGEE. The CDR3 has 15 amino acids. Trimming shortened V by 0 bases and J by 4 bases, and 8 bases separated the two germline ends. CDR3 nucleotides: TGTGCCAGCAGCGTAGGAGACAGTTATAATTCACCCCTCCACTTT. Protein sequence: CASSVGDSYNSPLHF.

This clone has just one count. This rearrangement joins TRBV4-1 to TRBJ1-4; tentatively, D is TRBD1 (5 bases). V lost 6 bases and J 0 bases, leaving 17 bases between the germline ends. Germline V gene lookup returns CDR1 MGHRA and CDR2 YSYEKL. The CDR3 is 17 amino acids. Written as DNA, the CDR3 is TGCGCCAGCAGTCCAAGTGGTGCGGGGGCAACTAATGAAAAACTGTTTTTT. Its translation: CASSPSGAGATNEKLFF.

This chain uses TRBV7-2 with TRBJ2-7, with 8 bases aligning to TRBD2. CDR1 SGHTA and CDR2 FQGNSA come from the germline V gene. This CDR3 contains 13 residues. V was pared by 4 bases and J by 3 bases, with 2 bases of the junction left unmatched. The CDR3 reads CASSSSGGYEQYF. For the CDR3, the DNA is TGTGCCAGCAGCTCAAGCGGGGGCTACGAGCAGTACTTC.